The text below deals with one T cell receptor beta chain. These data originate in a study of blood T cells in healthy people across ages. Through a sample-barcoded 5' primer and a J-beta primer mix, a second PCR was run for about 7 to 12 cycles. TCRdb itself ran the 5' RACE reads through MiXCR, one entry per CDR3 protein. The repertoire holds some 1.5 million distinct CDR3 sequences, roughly 27% seen once, with 7.7% in the top ten. The CDR3 contains 17 residues. The germline gives CDR1 SGHRS, CDR2 YFSETQ. The receptor comes from a woman aged 25 to 39 in good health. The sequenced sample was blood. The chain employs TRBV5-1 and TRBJ2-3; 15 bases are a match to TRBD2. This chain's CDR3 is CVGSPGLAGGFGDTQYF. Here the CDR3 DNA reads TGCGTCGGCAGCCCGGGACTAGCGGGAGGTTTTGGAGATACGCAGTATTTT.